The 18 T cell receptor beta chains reported below all come from one sample, sequenced in a study of identical twins. TCRdb called the 5' RACE reads again in MiXCR, with one record for every CDR3 protein. The sample has some 730,000 distinct CDR3 sequences, about 20% seen once. The same specimen was also included in a second study, on T cells expressing NK-cell markers.

Sample: PBMCs. These receptors were collected from a woman aged 18-30 years in good health.

This clonotype has more than one count but fewer than ten. The chain is built from TRBV6-5 and TRBJ2-3, with 9 nucleotides matching TRBD1. The germline gives CDR1 MNHEY, CDR2 SVGAGI. J was trimmed by 4 bases and V by 2 bases; bases with no gene match: 7. This CDR3 contains 16 residues. CDR3 DNA: TGTGCCAGCAGTTACCCCGGGACAGGGAGATCAGATACGCAGTATTTT. Amino acids: CASSYPGTGRSDTQYF.

V gene TRBV25-1 combines with J gene TRBJ2-3; D perhaps matches TRBD2 (7 bases). The CDR3 length is 13 residues. Trimming cost V 4 bases and J 6 bases, with 11 bases left between them. CDR1 and CDR2 (germline): MGHDK, SYGVNS. CDR3: CASSGTRGDTQYF. The CDR3 DNA reads as TGTGCCAGCAGTGGGACTAGGGGGGATACGCAGTATTTT.

V usage is TRBV12-3 or TRBV12-4 and J usage is TRBJ2-4; no definite D call. With 5 bases removed from V and 13 bases from J, the gap between germline ends came to 12 bases. The CDR3 totals 11 residues. The CDR3 is CASSQPGPQYF. CDR3 in DNA: TGTGCCAGCAGTCAACCGGGCCCCCAGTACTTC.

V gene TRBV5-1 combines with J gene TRBJ2-1; 13 bases fit TRBD2. Germline V gene data show CDR1 as SGHRS and CDR2 as YFSETQ. This CDR3 comprises 16 residues. V was pared by 4 bases and J by 8 bases, with 9 bases of the junction left unmatched. CDR3 loop: CASSTGWGLAGHEQFF. CDR3 nucleotide sequence: TGCGCCAGCAGCACCGGTTGGGGACTAGCGGGACATGAGCAGTTCTTC.

The rearrangement uses TRBV7-8 and TRBJ2-3; TRBD2 matches 15 bases. J lost 4 bases, V lost 4 bases, and 3 bases had no gene match. The CDR3 runs to 16 residues. CDR1 and CDR2 (germline): SGHVS, FQNEAQ. The CDR3 sequence is CASSYGLAGGADTQYF. The CDR3 DNA sequence: TGTGCCAGCAGCTACGGACTAGCGGGGGGGGCAGATACGCAGTATTTT.

The chain recombines TRBV10-3 with TRBJ2-5, with no clear D. In germline, CDR1 is ENHRY, CDR2 SYGVKD. The ends were cut back, 2 bases at V and 2 bases at J, with 9 bases in the middle. The CDR3 is 14 residues long. The CDR3 sequence is CAISEKDGQETQYF. The DNA of the CDR3 is TGTGCCATCAGTGAGAAGGACGGTCAAGAGACCCAGTACTTC.

A few counts support this clonotype. The chain employs TRBV5-1 and TRBJ2-3; D tentatively fits TRBD1 or TRBD2 (7 bases each). Germline V gene lookup returns CDR1 SGHRS and CDR2 YFSETQ. Trimming stripped 7 bases from V and 2 bases from J, with 17 bases between. The CDR3 is made up of 15 amino acids. Here the CDR3 reads CASYFRGGATDTQYF. Written as DNA, the CDR3 is TGCGCCAGCTACTTCAGGGGGGGGGCCACAGATACGCAGTATTTT.

This clonotype appeared a few times. This chain links TRBV11-2 with TRBJ2-7; 10 nucleotides align to TRBD1. Trimming took 5 bases from V and 1 from J; bases not matched to a gene: 11. The CDR3 spans 17 residues. CDR1 and CDR2 (germline): SGHAT, FQNNGV. In nucleotides, the CDR3 is TGTGCCAGCAGCCTCCGGGACAGGGGCTCGTTATCCTACGAGCAGTACTTC. The encoded protein is CASSLRDRGSLSYEQYF.

The chain is built from TRBV20-1 and TRBJ2-1; D is undetermined. Germline V gene lookup returns CDR1 DFQATT and CDR2 SNEGSKA (reference sequence). V shed 5 bases and J shed 5 bases, with 7 bases lying between them. This CDR3 spans 11 amino acids. The CDR3 loop is CSAPRHNEQFF. The DNA for the CDR3 is TGCAGTGCTCCAAGGCACAATGAGCAGTTCTTC.

The chain joins TRBV19 to TRBJ2-7; possibly TRBD1 or TRBD2 for D (5 bases each). Per the germline V gene, CDR1 is LNHDA and CDR2 is SQIVND (reference sequence). The V end was cut by 4 bases, the J end by 12 bases, with 13 bases between. The CDR3 contains 11 residues. CDR3 region: CASSTRDVRYF. CDR3 DNA sequence: TGTGCCAGTAGTACCAGGGACGTACGGTACTTC.

The V and J genes are TRBV15 and TRBJ2-3; TRBD1 is a possible D gene (5 bases). V was clipped by 1 base and J by 4 bases, with 18 bases between them. There are 17 residues in the CDR3. The germline CDR1 and CDR2 sequences are LNHNV and YYDKDF (reference sequence). CDR3 DNA sequence: TGTGCCACCAGCAGAGTGGACATAACCTTGGGGCCAGATACGCAGTATTTT. Translated, it gives CATSRVDITLGPDTQYF.

The chain uses TRBV15 and TRBJ2-7, with D hard to call. V lost 0 bases and J 6 bases, leaving 15 bases between the germline ends. CDR3 length: 15 residues. Germline V gene data show CDR1 as LNHNV and CDR2 as YYDKDF (reference sequence). The CDR3 is CATSRDLKMPGEQYF. The CDR3 bases are TGTGCCACCAGCAGAGATCTAAAAATGCCGGGCGAGCAGTACTTC.

The table lists this clonotype with many counts. The V gene is TRBV6-1, the J gene TRBJ1-1; 7 bases fit TRBD1. J gave up 10 bases and V 6 bases, and 26 bases lay outside the gene matches. The germline CDR1 and CDR2 sequences are MNHNS and SASEGT. The CDR3 has 18 amino acids. The CDR3 spells CASSPGLTGVVRVESAFF. The CDR3 bases are TGTGCCAGCAGCCCCGGACTAACAGGGGTCGTTCGGGTGGAATCAGCTTTCTTT.

This clonotype was counted between two and nine times. The chain couples TRBV5-6 to TRBJ1-3; D unresolved. Germline loops: CDR1 SGHDT, CDR2 YYEEEE. The CDR3 totals 13 residues. With 3 bases removed from V and 0 bases from J, the gap between germline ends came to 4 bases. The CDR3 reads CASSSYSGNTIYF. CDR3 nucleotide sequence: TGTGCCAGCAGCTCCTACTCTGGAAACACCATATATTTT.

V is TRBV29-1 and J is TRBJ1-2; D unclear. The CDR3 consists of 12 residues. V dropped 7 bases and J dropped 4 bases, with 13 bases sitting between them. CDR1 SQVTM and CDR2 ANQGSEA come from the germline V gene. In DNA, the CDR3 is TGCAGCGCTTTCAGCGTCTTCTATGGCTACACCTTC. Protein: CSAFSVFYGYTF. Using reference TRBV29-1 and TRBJ1-2 for the parts outside the CDR3, the full variable domain is SAVISQKPSRDICQRGTSLTIQCQVDSQVTMMFWYRQQPGQSLTLIATANQGSEATYESGFVIDKFPISRPNLTFSTLTVSNMSPEDSSIYLCSAFSVFYGYTFGSGTRLTVV.

This clonotype was seen ten or more times. The chain uses TRBV11-2 and TRBJ2-5, with D tentatively TRBD1 (5 bases). Between the trimmed V and J ends, which lost 5 bases and 4 bases, there was a span of 11 bases. The CDR3 spans 13 residues. CDR1 SGHAT and CDR2 FQNNGV come from the germline V gene. This chain's CDR3 is CASSIRAGETQYF. In DNA form, the CDR3 reads TGTGCCAGCAGCATCAGGGCAGGAGAGACCCAGTACTTC.

The gene calls are TRBV29-1 and TRBJ2-3; TRBD2 might be the D (5 bases). Trimming cost V 6 bases and J 5 bases, with 15 bases left between them. Germline CDR1 is SQVTM and CDR2 is ANQGSEA. The length of the CDR3 is 13 residues. CDR3 nucleotides: TGCAGCGTGAAGGCTAGCCCCAGAGATACGCAGTATTTT. Translation: CSVKASPRDTQYF.

V usage is TRBV7-9 and J usage is TRBJ2-1; possibly TRBD1 for D (6 bases). The length of the CDR3 is 16 residues. Germline CDR1 SEHNR, CDR2 FQNEAQ (reference sequence). V gave up 3 bases and J gave up 4 bases, with 16 bases separating them. The CDR3 sequence: CASSFRPGTQYNEQFF. The CDR3 DNA is TGTGCCAGCAGCTTTAGACCCGGGACACAGTACAATGAGCAGTTCTTC. The entire variable domain, with the rest obtained from reference TRBV7-9 and TRBJ2-1, is as follows: DTGVSQNPRHKITKRGQNVTFRCDPISEHNRLYWYRQTLGQGPEFLTYFQNEAQLEKSRLLSDRFSAERPKGSFSTLEIQRTEQGDSAMYLCASSFRPGTQYNEQFFGPGTRLTVL.